This T cell receptor (beta chain) was sequenced during a study of blood T cell repertoires in COVID-19. CDR1 is SGHAT, CDR2 FQNNGV, per germline. After removal of 4 bases from V and 2 bases from J, the junction contained 6 bases not matched to a gene. The CDR3 has 16 residues. TCRdb's table, derived via immunoSEQ multiplex PCR, lists solely in-frame clones and lacks some. The table shows around 380,000 clones, with about 87% occurring only once. Sequencing was done on a sample of PBMCs or T cells enriched from blood (not recorded which). This sequence originates from a man aged 25 to 40 who had recovered from COVID-19. V and J are TRBV11-2 and TRBJ2-5; TRBD1 aligns across 11 bases. DNA of the CDR3: TGTGCCAGCAGCTACCGGGACAGGGGGTTTCAAGAGACCCAGTACTTC. As protein: CASSYRDRGFQETQYF.